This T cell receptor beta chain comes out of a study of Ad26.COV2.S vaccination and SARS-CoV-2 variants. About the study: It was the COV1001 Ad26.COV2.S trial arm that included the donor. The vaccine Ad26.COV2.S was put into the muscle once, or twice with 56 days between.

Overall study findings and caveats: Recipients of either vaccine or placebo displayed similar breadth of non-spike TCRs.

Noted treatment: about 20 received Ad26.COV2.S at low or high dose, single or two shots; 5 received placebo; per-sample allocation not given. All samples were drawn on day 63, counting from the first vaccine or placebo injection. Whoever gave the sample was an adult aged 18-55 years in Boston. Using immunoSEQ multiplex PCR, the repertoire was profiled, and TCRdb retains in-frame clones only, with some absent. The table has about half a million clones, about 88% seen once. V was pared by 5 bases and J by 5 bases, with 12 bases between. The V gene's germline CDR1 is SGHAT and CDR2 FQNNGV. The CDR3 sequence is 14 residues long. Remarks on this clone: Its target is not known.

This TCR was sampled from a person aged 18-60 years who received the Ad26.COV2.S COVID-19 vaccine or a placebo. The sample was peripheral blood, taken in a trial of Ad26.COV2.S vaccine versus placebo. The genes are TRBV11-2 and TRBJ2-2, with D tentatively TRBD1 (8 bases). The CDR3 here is CASSLQGGTGELFF. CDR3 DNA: TGTGCCAGCAGCCTACAGGGGGGGACCGGGGAGCTGTTTTTT.